The sequence of this T cell receptor beta chain was determined in a study of T cells in Graves' hyperthyroidism and ophthalmopathy. This clonotype was seen ten or more times. The target antigen is unknown. Germline CDR1 and CDR2: LGHDT and YNNKEL (reference sequence). The CDR3 is 16 residues long. V lost 6 bases and J lost 4; bases outside the gene matches: 14. Subjects aged 18 to 65 presented with newly diagnosed hyperthyroidism of less than 2 months' duration. Exclusion of a patient resulted from uncontrolled infection, other autoimmune disease, pregnancy or lactation. Amplified TCR beta CDR3 regions came from RNA transcripts. HTBI primers were used for first-round RT-PCR of the TCR CDR3. One entry per CDR3 protein results from TCRdb running MiXCR on the multiplex PCR reads. Found here are approximately 630,000 distinct CDR3 sequences, about 17% of them singletons; the top ten hold 3.5% to 4%. Study-wide results and limits: Stable hyperthyroidism and ophthalmopathy were separated using 13 V-J signatures.

The clonotype comes from a woman in her twenties or thirties with Graves' hyperthyroidism. The chain joins TRBV3-1 to TRBJ1-1; 7 nucleotides match TRBD1. The sequencing sample was made of blood. CDR3 protein: CASSLYAGGAGTEAFF. DNA of the CDR3: TGTGCCAGCAGTCTTTACGCAGGGGGGGCGGGCACTGAAGCTTTCTTT.